One sample yielded the 19 T cell receptor beta chains listed below, sequenced in a study of metastatic and nonmetastatic thyroid tumors. With MiXCR, TCRdb called clones anew from the PCR reads. This sample has about 92,000 clones, with 15% found just once. All patients were treatment-naive before thyroid surgery. The specimen sequenced was blood. Every receptor here comes from a female donor with papillary thyroid cancer or a benign thyroid nodule (not recorded which). Some clones in this sample may be carry-over from other donors' samples.

There are many counts of this clone. This specimen includes other DNA sequences encoding the same CDR3. In DNA form, the CDR3 reads TGTGCCAGCAGCCGCGGCGCTCTGGGAAACACCATATATTTT. This gives the protein CASSRGALGNTIYF. The V and J genes are TRBV6-2 or TRBV6-3 and TRBJ1-3; D is uncertain. CDR3 length: 14 residues. Germline V gives CDR1 MNHEY, CDR2 SVGEGT. Between the trimmed V and J ends, which lost 6 bases and 4 bases, there was a span of 13 bases.

The table lists this clone with a few counts. The same CDR3 can be traced to other DNA sequences in this sample. This chain uses TRBV19 with TRBJ1-5, with a weak D call TRBD1 (5 bases). This CDR3 comprises 16 residues. V was cut by 4 bases and J by 7 bases, with 20 bases left in between. Germline V CDR1 and CDR2: LNHDA, SQIVND (reference sequence). The DNA of the CDR3 is TGTGCCAGTAGTACCCGGCAGGGTCTATGGGGGCAGCCCCAGCATTTT. As protein: CASSTRQGLWGQPQHF.

This clone is deemed medium-sized. V is TRBV25-1 and J is TRBJ1-1; the D gene is possibly TRBD1 (6 bases). The germline V and J ends were trimmed by 5 bases and 4 bases, with 14 bases remaining between them. The germline CDR1 and CDR2 sequences are MGHDK and SYGVNS. The CDR3 length is 14 residues. The CDR3 region is CASSLYRASTEAFF. The CDR3, as DNA: TGTGCCAGCAGTTTATACAGGGCTAGCACTGAAGCTTTCTTT.

A note on this clone: A much larger clone lies a single base off, so this may be a read error. This chain joins TRBV9 and TRBJ2-2; D is uncertain. The V and J ends lost 0 bases and 1 base respectively, with 16 bases between them. The CDR3 extends over 18 amino acids. The germline V gene has CDR1 SGDLS and CDR2 YYNGEE. The CDR3 nucleotides read TGTGCCAGCAGCGTAGATACAATGGGGTGGGGGAACACCGGGGAGCTGTTTTTT. Residues: CASSVDTMGWGNTGELFF.

As for this clone: This may arise from a read error, as a much more abundant clone is one base away. V usage is TRBV5-1 and J usage is TRBJ2-5, with D possibly called TRBD1 or TRBD2 (5 bases each). Germline loops: CDR1 SGHRS, CDR2 YFSETQ. The CDR3 totals 15 residues. V lost 0 bases to trimming and J lost 4 bases, with 13 bases between them. The CDR3 is CASSLAIVGAETQYF. CDR3 nucleotide sequence: TGCGCCAGCAGCTTGGCCATCGTCGGGGCAGAGACCCAGTACTTC.

As to this clone: Possible read error: a much larger clone is one base away. The rearrangement uses TRBV9 and TRBJ1-6; maybe TRBD1 (5 bases). Germline V gives CDR1 SGDLS, CDR2 YYNGEE. V lost 6 bases and J lost 7, with 26 bases in between. This CDR3 comprises 18 residues. The chain's CDR3 is CASTPDIYAGCPNSPLHF. For the CDR3, the DNA is TGTGCCAGCACCCCGGACATTTATGCCGGGTGCCCAAATTCACCCCTCCACTTT.

In this sample, this clone turned up many times. The rearrangement links TRBV30 to TRBJ1-4, with D uncertain. V was cut by 1 base and J by 6 bases, with 15 bases left in between. CDR1 is GTSNPN, CDR2 SVGIG, per germline (reference sequence). CDR3 length equals 15 residues. Here the CDR3 reads CAWSEPRVRDEKLFF. In nucleotides, the CDR3 is TGTGCCTGGAGTGAGCCCCGAGTGAGAGATGAAAAACTGTTTTTT.

This clone was seen many times. This chain joins TRBV11-2 and TRBJ2-7; 7 bases line up with TRBD2. The V gene's germline CDR1 is SGHAT and CDR2 FQNNGV. The CDR3 loop spans 16 amino acids. J lost 3 bases, V lost 5 bases, and 13 bases had no gene match. The CDR3 sequence is CASSPEAGVWNYEQYF. The CDR3 nucleotides are TGTGCCAGCAGCCCCGAGGCGGGGGTGTGGAACTACGAGCAGTACTTC.

This clone was recorded many times. This chain links TRBV28 with TRBJ2-7; D might be TRBD2 (6 bases). V was clipped by 2 bases and J by 2 bases, with 10 bases between them. This CDR3 has 14 amino acids. In germline, CDR1 is MDHEN, CDR2 SYDVKM. This CDR3 is CASSLGGRPYEQYF. The CDR3 coding sequence is TGTGCCAGCAGTTTAGGAGGGAGGCCCTACGAGCAGTACTTC.

About this clone: A clone one base away is much larger, so this may be a read error. This chain links TRBV5-1 with TRBJ2-5, with 7 bases fitting TRBD1. The CDR3 loop spans 14 amino acids. Germline V gene data show CDR1 as SGHRS and CDR2 as YFSETQ. DNA of the CDR3: TGCGCCAGCAGCTACCGGACAGGCCAAGAGAACCAGTACTTC. It specifies CASSYRTGQENQYF.

This clone came up many times. The chain is built from TRBV5-1 and TRBJ2-1, with 10 bases matching TRBD2. CDR3 length: 16 amino acids. V lost 3 bases, J lost 4 bases, and 7 bases stayed unmatched. Per germline, CDR1 SGHRS and CDR2 YFSETQ. CDR3 residues: CASSSRVAGGYNEQFF. CDR3 nucleotides: TGCGCCAGCAGCTCTCGGGTAGCGGGGGGTTACAATGAGCAGTTCTTC.

This clone was observed at least ten times. The rearrangement uses TRBV7-9 and TRBJ1-4; tentatively, D is TRBD1 (6 bases). The CDR3 has 16 residues. V dropped 5 bases and J dropped 8 bases, with 21 bases sitting between them. Germline lookup yields CDR1 SEHNR and CDR2 FQNEAQ (reference sequence). CDR3: CASSPRGAARPEKLFF. The CDR3 nucleotides are TGTGCCAGCAGCCCACGGGGGGCTGCCAGACCGGAAAAACTGTTTTTT.

The table lists this clone with many counts. This chain uses TRBV7-9 with TRBJ2-7; D might be TRBD1 or TRBD2, each matching 5 bases. The length of the CDR3 is 14 residues. V was cut by 5 bases and J by 4 bases, with 15 bases left in between. From germline, CDR1 is SEHNR and CDR2 FQNEAQ (reference sequence). The CDR3 DNA reads as TGTGCCAGCAGCCGCCCGGGACGGAGTTACGAGCAGTACTTC. This translates into CASSRPGRSYEQYF.

This clone occurred a few times. This chain uses TRBV28 with TRBJ2-3; no clear D gene. From germline, CDR1 is MDHEN and CDR2 SYDVKM. The CDR3 runs to 15 residues. Trimming removed 2 bases from V and 0 bases from J, with 9 bases in between. The CDR3 DNA is TGTGCCAGCAGTTTAGCTGTGGCAAGCACAGATACGCAGTATTTT. This codes for CASSLAVASTDTQYF. Complete variable domain (other parts from reference TRBV28 and TRBJ2-3): DVKVTQSSRYLVKRTGEKVFLECVQDMDHENMFWYRQDPGLGLRLIYFSYDVKMKEKGDIPEGYSVSREKKERFSLILESASTNQTSMYLCASSLAVASTDTQYFGPGTRLTVL.

This clone was observed a few times. This may be a read error, as it is one base from a much larger clone. This specimen includes other DNA sequences encoding the same CDR3. This chain joins TRBV24-1 and TRBJ2-3; 9 bases map to TRBD1. V shed 4 bases and J 6 bases; nucleotides not matched to a gene: 10. In germline, CDR1 is KGHDR, CDR2 SFDVKD. The CDR3 loop spans 16 amino acids. CDR3 protein: CATSDVRTGDTDTQYF. The CDR3 DNA reads as TGTGCCACCAGTGACGTGAGGACAGGGGACACGGATACGCAGTATTTT.

At least ten counts were recorded for this clone. This chain uses TRBV9 with TRBJ2-7, with D perhaps given as TRBD1 or TRBD2 (5 bases each). The CDR3 totals 15 residues. The V end lost 2 bases, the J end lost 2 bases, and 14 bases lay between the germline ends. Germline CDR1 is SGDLS and CDR2 is YYNGEE. For the CDR3, the DNA is TGTGCCAGCAGCGTCCGGGACGGCTCTCCCTACGAGCAGTACTTC. Protein product: CASSVRDGSPYEQYF. The variable domain in full, completed from reference TRBV9 and TRBJ2-7, reads DSGVTQTPKHLITATGQRVTLRCSPRSGDLSVYWYQQSLDQGLQFLIQYYNGEERAKGNILERFSAQQFPDLHSELNLSSLELGDSALYFCASSVRDGSPYEQYFGPGTRLTVT.

This clone was detected ten times or more. This chain uses TRBV28 with TRBJ1-1, with unresolved D. The germline gives CDR1 MDHEN, CDR2 SYDVKM. CDR3 length: 14 amino acids. Trimming took off 6 bases at V and 11 bases at J, with 22 bases between the two ends. CDR3 DNA: TGTGCCAGCAGCCCCCCCCCCCATATCGTGCGGGCTTTCTTT. It encodes CASSPPPHIVRAFF.

This clone was detected many times. J is TRBJ1-2 and V is TRBV27, with D perhaps matching TRBD1 (5 bases). Germline loops: CDR1 MNHEY, CDR2 SMNVEV (reference sequence). V shed 5 bases and J shed 5 bases, with 18 bases lying between them. This CDR3 comprises 15 residues. The CDR3 coding sequence is TGTGCCAGCAGTCCAGGGACCCCAAATTGGTATGGCTACACCTTC. It yields the protein CASSPGTPNWYGYTF.

Details on this clone: A much bigger clone sits one base away, suggesting this may be a read error. The chain uses TRBV4-2 and TRBJ1-5; unclear D gene. This CDR3 has 15 residues. Germline V gene sequence: CDR1 LGHNA, CDR2 YNFKEQ. Trimming shortened V by 2 bases and J by 1 base, and 9 bases separated the two germline ends. This CDR3 is CASSQYRISNQPQHF. CDR3 bases: TGTGCCAGCAGCCAATATCGGATAAGCAATCAGCCCCAGCATTTT.